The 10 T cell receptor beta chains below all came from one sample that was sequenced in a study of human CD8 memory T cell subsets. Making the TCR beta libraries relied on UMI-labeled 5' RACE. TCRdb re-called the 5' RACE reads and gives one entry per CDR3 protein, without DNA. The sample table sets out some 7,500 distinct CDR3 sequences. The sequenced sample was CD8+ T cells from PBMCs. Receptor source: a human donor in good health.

The CDR3 here is CASSLSQASYGYTF. The chain links TRBV27 to TRBJ1-2. The CDR3 spans 14 residues. Germline CDR1 MNHEY, CDR2 SMNVEV (reference sequence).

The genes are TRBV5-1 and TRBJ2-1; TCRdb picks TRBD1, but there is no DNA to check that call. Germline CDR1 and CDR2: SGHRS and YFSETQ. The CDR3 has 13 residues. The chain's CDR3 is CASSWPPGQEQFF.

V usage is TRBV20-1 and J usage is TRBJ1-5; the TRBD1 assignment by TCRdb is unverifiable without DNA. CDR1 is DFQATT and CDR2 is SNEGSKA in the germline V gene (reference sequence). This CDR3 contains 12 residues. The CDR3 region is CSARGEDQPQHF.

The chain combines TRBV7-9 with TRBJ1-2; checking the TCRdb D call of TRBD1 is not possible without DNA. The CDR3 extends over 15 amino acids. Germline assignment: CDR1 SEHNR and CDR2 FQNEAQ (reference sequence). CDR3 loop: CASSVGQAINYGYTF.

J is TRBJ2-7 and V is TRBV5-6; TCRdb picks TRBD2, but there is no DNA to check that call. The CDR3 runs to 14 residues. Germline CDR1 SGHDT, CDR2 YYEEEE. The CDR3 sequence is CASSLGTSSYEQYF.

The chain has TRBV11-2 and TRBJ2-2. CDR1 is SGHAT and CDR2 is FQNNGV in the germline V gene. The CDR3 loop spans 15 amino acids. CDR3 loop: CASSLATANTGELFF.

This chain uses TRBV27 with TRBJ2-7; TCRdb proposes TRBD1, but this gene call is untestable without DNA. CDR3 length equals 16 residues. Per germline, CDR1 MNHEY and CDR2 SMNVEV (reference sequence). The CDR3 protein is CASSSGTGRTNYEQYF.

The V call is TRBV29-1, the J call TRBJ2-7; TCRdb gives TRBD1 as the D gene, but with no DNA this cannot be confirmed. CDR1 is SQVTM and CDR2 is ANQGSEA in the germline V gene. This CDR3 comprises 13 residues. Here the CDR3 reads CSVVGTDVYEQYF.

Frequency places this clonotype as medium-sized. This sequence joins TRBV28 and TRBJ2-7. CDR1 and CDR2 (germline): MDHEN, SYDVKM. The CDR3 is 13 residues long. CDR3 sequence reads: CASNRLSNYEQYF. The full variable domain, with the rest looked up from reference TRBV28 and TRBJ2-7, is DVKVTQSSRYLVKRTGEKVFLECVQDMDHENMFWYRQDPGLGLRLIYFSYDVKMKEKGDIPEGYSVSREKKERFSLILESASTNQTSMYLCASNRLSNYEQYFGPGTRLTVT.

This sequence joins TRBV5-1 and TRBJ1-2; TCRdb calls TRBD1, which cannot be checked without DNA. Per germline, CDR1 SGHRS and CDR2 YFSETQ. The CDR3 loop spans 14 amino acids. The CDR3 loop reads CASSFEGIEYGYTF.